This TCR beta chain was retrieved from a study of T cell responses to AZD1222 COVID-19 vaccine. Turning to this clone: Its antigen is not identified.

Repertoires were generated with immunoSEQ multiplex PCR, while TCRdb's copy carries only in-frame clones and drops some. The table shows 110,000 or so clones, with 89% occurring only once. Overall study results and limits: Mostly white British, mostly female donors; authors suggested clonal diversity may be underestimated. Repertoire samples came only from after the peak T cell response. Only five to seven AZD1222 recipients tested seropositive at baseline. Spike as a whole was targeted by vaccine-associated CD4 TCRs, dominant at 160-218 and 743-854.

Trimming cost V 5 bases and J 4 bases, with 11 bases left between them. There are 14 residues in the CDR3. Germline V gene sequence: CDR1 SGHTA, CDR2 FQGNSA. The sample was peripheral blood, taken on day 0 of MenACWY control vaccination. The chain uses TRBV7-2 and TRBJ1-4; D is undetermined. This TCR was recovered from an adult in good health. The DNA of the CDR3 is TGTGCCAGCAGCCAAAACAGCATTAATGAAAAACTGTTTTTT. The encoded protein is CASSQNSINEKLFF.